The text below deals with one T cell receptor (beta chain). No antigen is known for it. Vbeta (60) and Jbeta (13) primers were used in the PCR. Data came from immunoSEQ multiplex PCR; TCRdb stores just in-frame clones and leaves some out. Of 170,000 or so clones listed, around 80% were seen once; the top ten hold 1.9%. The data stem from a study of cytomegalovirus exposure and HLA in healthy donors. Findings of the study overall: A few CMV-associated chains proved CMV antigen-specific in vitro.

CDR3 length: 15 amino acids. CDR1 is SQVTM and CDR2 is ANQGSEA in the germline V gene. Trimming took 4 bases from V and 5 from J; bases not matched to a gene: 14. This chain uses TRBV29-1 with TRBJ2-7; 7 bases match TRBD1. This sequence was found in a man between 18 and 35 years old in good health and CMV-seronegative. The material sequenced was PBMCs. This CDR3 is CSVATSAGGLHEQYF. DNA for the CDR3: TGCAGCGTTGCCACCTCTGCAGGGGGATTACACGAGCAGTACTTC.